Presented here are 19 T cell receptor beta chains from one specimen sequenced in a study of identical twins. MiXCR, run by TCRdb on the 5' RACE reads, gives a single entry per CDR3 protein. The data show approximately 1.8 million distinct CDR3 sequences, around 33% seen once. Sequenced: cord blood. These receptors originate from a newborn girl in good health.

In this sample, this clonotype turned up a few times. The chain has TRBV13 and TRBJ2-1; D assignment may be TRBD1 or TRBD2 (5 bases each). This CDR3 has 17 amino acids. Trimming took off 8 bases at V and 3 bases at J, with 23 bases between the two ends. Germline CDR1 and CDR2: PRHDT and FYEKMQ (reference sequence). The CDR3 bases are TGTGCCAGCGGTAAGGGGACCTTGAATCGGGGCTACAATGAGCAGTTCTTC. This gives the protein CASGKGTLNRGYNEQFF.

The count of this clonotype is one. A junction boundary mismatches the germline segment, possibly from a read error. The chain uses TRBV6-5 and TRBJ2-3; tentatively, D is TRBD1 (5 bases). From germline, CDR1 is MNHEY and CDR2 SVGAGI. The CDR3 is 16 residues long. The CDR3 sequence: CASNYFRVPKNDTQYF. The CDR3 bases are TGTGCCAGCAATTACTTCAGGGTACCTAAGAATGATACGCAGTATTTT.

The chain couples TRBV4-2 to TRBJ1-1, with D possibly being TRBD1 (5 bases). This CDR3 has 16 residues. The V gene's germline CDR1 is LGHNA and CDR2 YNFKEQ. Trimming removed 0 bases at V and 8 bases at J, with 19 bases between. The CDR3 loop is CASSQDASWGNQEAFF. The CDR3 coding sequence is TGTGCCAGCAGCCAAGACGCTTCTTGGGGCAACCAGGAAGCTTTCTTT.

The CDR3 loop is CATSMEENTEAFF. In DNA form, the CDR3 reads TGTGCCACCAGTATGGAGGAGAACACTGAAGCTTTCTTT. The rearrangement joins TRBV24-1 to TRBJ1-1; no definite D call. V shed 6 bases and J shed 1 base, with 8 bases lying between them. Germline CDR1 reads KGHDR; CDR2 reads SFDVKD. This CDR3 comprises 13 residues.

The V call is TRBV10-3, the J call TRBJ1-2; unclear D gene. The germline V gene has CDR1 ENHRY and CDR2 SYGVKD. V lost 3 bases and J 4 bases, leaving 9 bases between the germline ends. The length of the CDR3 is 13 residues. CDR3: CAISDNSPYGYTF. The CDR3 DNA reads TGTGCCATCAGTGACAACAGTCCCTATGGCTACACCTTC.

This clonotype was seen ten or more times. V is TRBV27 and J is TRBJ1-5; no clear D gene. The ends were cut back, 0 bases at V and 2 bases at J, with 2 bases in the middle. Germline V gene sequence: CDR1 MNHEY, CDR2 SMNVEV (reference sequence). The CDR3 has 13 amino acids. This CDR3 is CASSLSGNQPQHF. Written as DNA, the CDR3 is TGTGCCAGCAGTTTATCCGGCAATCAGCCCCAGCATTTT.

The chain joins TRBV18 to TRBJ1-4, with a tentative D call TRBD1 (5 bases). V was cut by 2 bases and J by 8 bases, with 15 bases left in between. This CDR3 spans 15 amino acids. Germline V gene data show CDR1 as KGHSH and CDR2 as LQKENI. The CDR3 DNA sequence: TGTGCCAGCTCACCATCGGCAGGGTTTGGAGAAAAACTGTTTTTT. This encodes CASSPSAGFGEKLFF.

This clonotype has only a few counts. The chain's CDR3 is CAVQGATDTQYF. The CDR3 nucleotides are TGTGCCGTACAGGGAGCCACAGATACGCAGTATTTT. This chain connects TRBV24-1 to TRBJ2-3; D perhaps matches TRBD1 (6 bases). Germline V gene lookup returns CDR1 KGHDR and CDR2 SFDVKD. This CDR3 is built from 12 residues. Deletions cut 12 bases from V and 2 bases from J, with 11 bases between.

This clonotype was counted only a few times. The chain is built from TRBV5-1 and TRBJ2-5; TRBD1 matches at 7 bases. The germline gives CDR1 SGHRS, CDR2 YFSETQ. The CDR3 is 16 residues long. Germline trimming cut 2 bases from V and 4 bases from J; bases unmatched to any gene: 11. The CDR3 region has the DNA TGCGCCAGCAGCTTACAGGGGCCGAGTAACCCAGAGACCCAGTACTTC. Translation: CASSLQGPSNPETQYF.

This clonotype was counted between two and nine times. The rearrangement uses TRBV29-1 and TRBJ2-1, with 10 bases lining up with TRBD2. The trim removed 6 bases at V and 6 bases at J, leaving 5 bases unmatched. The CDR3 extends over 13 amino acids. Germline V gene data show CDR1 as SQVTM and CDR2 as ANQGSEA. The DNA for the CDR3 is TGCAGCGTCCTAGCGGGGGCCGTCAATGAGCAGTTCTTC. It translates to CSVLAGAVNEQFF.

The CDR3 coding sequence is TGTGCCAGCAGTGAATCCCCTGAAAAACTGTTTTTT. This codes for CASSESPEKLFF. The chain couples TRBV25-1 to TRBJ1-4, with unresolved D. The germline CDR1 and CDR2 sequences are MGHDK and SYGVNS. Trimming removed 1 base from V and 7 bases from J, with 4 bases in between. This CDR3 is built from 12 residues.

This clonotype showed up just a few times. J is TRBJ1-2 and V is TRBV20-1; 8 positions match TRBD1. This CDR3 has 18 amino acids. The J segment lost 5 bases and the V segment lost 3 bases, leaving 20 bases of the junction unmatched. Germline CDR1 and CDR2: DFQATT and SNEGSKA (reference sequence). CDR3 sequence reads: CSASPLWPGGPLQYGYTF. Written as DNA, the CDR3 is TGCAGTGCTAGCCCTCTTTGGCCAGGGGGCCCCTTACAATATGGCTACACCTTC.

The genes are TRBV5-5 and TRBJ1-2, with 7 bases identical to TRBD1. The CDR3 loop spans 15 amino acids. The germline V gene has CDR1 SGHKS and CDR2 YYEKEE (reference sequence). V was pared by 5 bases and J by 4 bases, with 11 bases of the junction left unmatched. The CDR3 sequence: CASRPGPDRAYGYTF. In nucleotides, the CDR3 is TGTGCCAGCAGGCCCGGTCCCGACAGGGCCTATGGCTACACCTTC. The full variable domain, its missing parts supplied by reference TRBV5-5 and TRBJ1-2, is DAGVTQSPTHLIKTRGQQVTLRCSPISGHKSVSWYQQVLGQGPQFIFQYYEKEERGRGNFPDRFSARQFPNYSSELNVNALLLGDSALYLCASRPGPDRAYGYTFGSGTRLTVV.

This clonotype has more than one count but fewer than ten. The rearrangement uses TRBV27 and TRBJ2-3; TRBD2 matches 9 bases. J was trimmed by 2 bases and V by 7 bases; bases with no gene match: 4. This CDR3 has 14 residues. Germline CDR1 reads MNHEY; CDR2 reads SMNVEV (reference sequence). DNA for the CDR3: TGTGCCAGCAAAGGGACTAGCTACACAGATACGCAGTATTTT. This encodes CASKGTSYTDTQYF.

The DNA of the CDR3 is TGCAGCGCTGATGTTGAGCAGTTCTTC. Translated, it gives CSADVEQFF. The chain employs TRBV29-1 and TRBJ2-1; D is uncertain. The CDR3 covers 9 residues. V was shortened by 7 bases and J by 9 bases, with 7 bases between the two germline ends. Per the germline V gene, CDR1 is SQVTM and CDR2 is ANQGSEA.

The chain employs TRBV20-1 and TRBJ2-5; the D is unclear. This CDR3 contains 14 residues. The germline CDR1 and CDR2 sequences are DFQATT and SNEGSKA (reference sequence). V was shortened by 1 base and J by 1 base, with 10 bases between the two germline ends. CDR3 loop: CSARAAAGQETQYF. The CDR3 nucleotides read TGCAGTGCTAGAGCGGCCGCTGGCCAAGAGACCCAGTACTTC.

The chain uses TRBV28 and TRBJ2-7; possibly TRBD2 for D (5 bases). Germline-derived CDR1 and CDR2 are MDHEN and SYDVKM. The CDR3 loop spans 15 amino acids. Trimming took 3 bases from V and 0 from J, leaving 12 bases between them. The CDR3 coding sequence is TGTGCCAGCAGTTTCGGGGATCCGAGCTCCTACGAGCAGTACTTC. Protein product: CASSFGDPSSYEQYF.

The V call is TRBV5-1, the J call TRBJ2-5; 10 bases agree with TRBD2. Germline V gene lookup returns CDR1 SGHRS and CDR2 YFSETQ. V trimming: 3 bases; J trimming: 3 bases; junction bases outside the gene matches: 11. This CDR3 comprises 17 residues. Written as DNA, the CDR3 is TGCGCCAGCAGCTCGGGACTAGCGTTTGTGACCGAAGAGACCCAGTACTTC. It codes for CASSSGLAFVTEETQYF. Looking up the rest from reference TRBV5-1 and TRBJ2-5 gives the full variable domain: KAGVTQTPRYLIKTRGQQVTLSCSPISGHRSVSWYQQTPGQGLQFLFEYFSETQRNKGNFPGRFSGRQFSNSRSEMNVSTLELGDSALYLCASSSGLAFVTEETQYFGPGTRLLVL.

The chain joins TRBV20-1 to TRBJ1-6; 12 bases are a match to TRBD1. V shed 0 bases, J shed 7 bases, and the junction held 1 base outside the gene matches. This CDR3 contains 15 residues. The V gene's germline CDR1 is DFQATT and CDR2 SNEGSKA (reference sequence). Here the CDR3 DNA reads TGCAGTGCTAGAGATGGGACAGGGGGCAATTCACCCCTCCACTTT. Encoded protein: CSARDGTGGNSPLHF.